The T cell receptor (beta chain) described here comes from a study of spatial heterogeneity in lung cancer. Overall study context: There were, on average, more than nine raw-read appearances for each unique TCR and UMI combination. General study points: Counts that tracked tumor mutation counts were those of expanded intratumoral alpha and beta TCRs.

In this sample, this clonotype turned up many times. No antigen is known for it. This beta chain lies outside the target of a library built for alpha chains; its clone size means little. Time point: sample taken at primary tumor resection. Unsorted whole RNA of tumor, nontumor lung or frozen PBMC was sequenced. Germline V lookup: CDR1 SEHNR, CDR2 FQNEAQ (reference sequence). V was clipped by 5 bases and J by 6 bases; unmatched bases: 3. The CDR3 contains 14 residues. TCRdb re-analysed the 5' RACE reads in MiXCR, keeping a single row per CDR3 protein. The data show roughly 7,000 distinct CDR3 sequences, roughly 13% seen once.

The chain joins TRBV7-9 to TRBJ2-2; 10 bases are a match to TRBD2. This sequence was found in a male donor with early-stage non-small cell lung cancer. The material sequenced was lung tumor tissue, taken at surgery. The CDR3 sequence: CASSLGLAAGELFF. The CDR3 DNA reads TGTGCCAGCAGCCTAGGACTAGCGGCCGGGGAGCTGTTTTTT.